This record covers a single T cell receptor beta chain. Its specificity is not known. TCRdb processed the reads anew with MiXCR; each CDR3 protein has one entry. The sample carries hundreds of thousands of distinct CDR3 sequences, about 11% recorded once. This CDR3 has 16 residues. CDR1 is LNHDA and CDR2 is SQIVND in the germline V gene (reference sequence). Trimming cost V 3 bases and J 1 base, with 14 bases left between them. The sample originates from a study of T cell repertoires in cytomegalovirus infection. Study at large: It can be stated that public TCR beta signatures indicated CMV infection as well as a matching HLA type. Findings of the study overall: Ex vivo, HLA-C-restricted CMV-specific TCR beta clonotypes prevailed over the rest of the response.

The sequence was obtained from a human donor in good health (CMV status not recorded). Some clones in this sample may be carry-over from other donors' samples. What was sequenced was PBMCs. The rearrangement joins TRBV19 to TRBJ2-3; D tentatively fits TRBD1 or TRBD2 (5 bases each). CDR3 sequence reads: CASSITGGGGTDTQYF. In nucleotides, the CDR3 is TGTGCCAGTAGTATTACGGGTGGGGGAGGCACAGATACGCAGTATTTT.